One sample yielded the 23 T cell receptor beta chains listed below, sequenced in a study of cytotoxic CD8 clonotypes in ibrutinib-treated CLL. Some clones are missing from TCRdb's copy, which holds only in-frame ones; the method was immunoSEQ multiplex PCR. The sample yields roughly 250,000 clones, 70% seen once. Sequencing used PBMCs, obtained after 24 months of ibrutinib treatment. All receptors derive from a human donor with chronic lymphocytic leukemia.

The chain uses TRBV5-1 and TRBJ2-2; TRBD1 aligns across 9 bases. V gave up 3 bases and J gave up 2 bases; unmatched junction bases: 5. Germline loops: CDR1 SGHRS, CDR2 YFSETQ. The CDR3 is 16 amino acids. In DNA form, the CDR3 reads TGCGCCAGCAGCTCGGGACAGGGAGAAAACACCGGGGAGCTGTTTTTT. This gives the protein CASSSGQGENTGELFF.

There are a few counts of this clone. The J gene is TRBJ2-1, the V gene TRBV5-5; either TRBD1 or TRBD2 may supply D (6 bases each). Trimming left V 1 base short and J 5 bases short, with 16 bases between. The CDR3 runs 16 residues. Germline assignment: CDR1 SGHKS and CDR2 YYEKEE (reference sequence). The CDR3 DNA reads as TGTGCCAGCAGCTTGAAGGGGGGTCTTTTTGACAATGAGCAGTTCTTC. Translating gives CASSLKGGLFDNEQFF.

V gene TRBV11-2 combines with J gene TRBJ2-7; D gene unclear. The CDR3 is 13 residues long. Trimming pared 5 bases from V and 7 bases from J, leaving 15 bases between. Germline V CDR1 and CDR2: SGHAT, FQNNGV. CDR3 amino acids: CASSHYSVREQYF. CDR3 coding DNA: TGTGCCAGCAGCCACTATAGTGTTCGAGAGCAGTACTTC.

The chain has TRBV11-2 and TRBJ2-3; 14 bases are a match to TRBD2. The J segment lost 3 bases and the V segment lost 5 bases, leaving 10 bases of the junction unmatched. The germline CDR1 and CDR2 sequences are SGHAT and FQNNGV. The CDR3 covers 18 residues. The CDR3 here is CASSTGTSGSGWTDTQYF. In DNA, the CDR3 is TGTGCCAGCAGCACCGGGACTAGCGGGAGTGGGTGGACAGATACGCAGTATTTT.

Here the CDR3 DNA reads TGCAGCGTTGTTGGAAGGGGCCAAGGCTATGGCTACACCTTC. Translation: CSVVGRGQGYGYTF. The V and J genes are TRBV29-1 and TRBJ1-2; possible D gene TRBD1, 5 bases. V gave up 4 bases and J gave up 4 bases, with 16 bases separating them. Germline values: CDR1 SQVTM, CDR2 ANQGSEA. The CDR3 is 14 amino acids.

The CDR3 nucleotides read TGTGCCAGCAGTGAAAGTCAGGGCTACACCTTC. Its translation is CASSESQGYTF. The chain uses TRBV25-1 and TRBJ1-2, with D unresolved. Germline V CDR1 and CDR2: MGHDK, SYGVNS. The germline V and J ends were trimmed by 2 bases and 8 bases, with 6 bases remaining between them. There are 11 residues in the CDR3.

The rearrangement joins TRBV6-5 to TRBJ2-5, with 10 bases fitting TRBD1. Germline CDR1 reads MNHEY; CDR2 reads SVGAGI. The CDR3 runs 13 residues. Germline trimming cut 4 bases from V and 10 bases from J; bases unmatched to any gene: 6. CDR3 in DNA: TGTGCCAGCAGTTTTGGGACAGGGGCTATCCAGTACTTC. It yields the protein CASSFGTGAIQYF.

The chain combines TRBV25-1 with TRBJ2-1; D possibly corresponds to TRBD1 (5 bases). Germline V gene data show CDR1 as MGHDK and CDR2 as SYGVNS. The CDR3 runs 15 residues. V lost 2 bases and J 0 bases, leaving 8 bases between the germline ends. For the CDR3, the DNA is TGTGCCAGCAGTGAAGGGGCTACCTCCTACAATGAGCAGTTCTTC. It codes for CASSEGATSYNEQFF. The whole variable domain, filled in from reference TRBV25-1 and TRBJ2-1, reads EADIYQTPRYLVIGTGKKITLECSQTMGHDKMYWYQQDPGMELHLIHYSYGVNSTEKGDLSSESTVSRIRTEHFPLTLESARPSHTSQYLCASSEGATSYNEQFFGPGTRLTVL.

The chain combines TRBV6-5 with TRBJ2-4, with D unclear. Per the germline V gene, CDR1 is MNHEY and CDR2 is SVGAGI. V lost 4 bases to trimming and J lost 0 bases, with 10 bases between them. The CDR3 consists of 15 residues. The CDR3 region is CASSLDPLAKNIQYF. In DNA, the CDR3 is TGTGCCAGCAGTTTGGACCCACTAGCCAAAAACATTCAGTACTTC.

The V and J genes are TRBV29-1 and TRBJ2-7; TRBD2 matches at 7 bases. CDR1 SQVTM and CDR2 ANQGSEA come from the germline V gene. The length of the CDR3 is 12 residues. After removal of 4 bases from V and 1 base from J, the junction contained 1 base not matched to a gene. The CDR3 DNA is TGCAGCGTTGCTAGCGGATCCTACGAGCAGTACTTC. Protein: CSVASGSYEQYF.

The chain carries TRBV27 and TRBJ1-5; D is possibly TRBD1 (6 bases). V was pared by 6 bases and J by 8 bases, with 14 bases between. The CDR3 spans 13 residues. Germline loops: CDR1 MNHEY, CDR2 SMNVEV (reference sequence). The CDR3 spells CASRGGYREPQHF. The CDR3 region has the DNA TGTGCCAGCAGAGGGGGGTACCGGGAGCCCCAGCATTTT.

This sequence joins TRBV5-1 and TRBJ2-3, with 7 nucleotides matching TRBD1. This CDR3 region has 15 residues. In germline, CDR1 is SGHRS, CDR2 YFSETQ. The ends lost 4 bases at V and 1 base at J; junction bases unmatched: 6. CDR3 DNA sequence: TGCGCCAGCAGCACGGACAGGCCAGGCACAGATACGCAGTATTTT. Amino acids: CASSTDRPGTDTQYF.

The CDR3 coding sequence is TGTGCCAGCAGCTTAACTCGGGGGACCTACAATGAGCAGTTCTTC. It codes for CASSLTRGTYNEQFF. The chain has TRBV13 and TRBJ2-1, with D perhaps TRBD2 (6 bases). The CDR3 totals 15 residues. The germline gives CDR1 PRHDT, CDR2 FYEKMQ (reference sequence). V was trimmed by 2 bases and J by 2 bases, leaving 10 bases between them.

The rearrangement uses TRBV29-1 and TRBJ2-2; the D is unclear. The CDR3 totals 14 residues. CDR1 SQVTM and CDR2 ANQGSEA come from the germline V gene. V was shortened by 6 bases and J by 5 bases, with 16 bases between the two germline ends. The CDR3 loop is CSVASRLETGELFF. CDR3 sequence (DNA): TGCAGCGTCGCCTCAAGGTTAGAGACCGGGGAGCTGTTTTTT.

This chain uses TRBV29-1 with TRBJ2-7; 12 bases agree with TRBD2. The V gene end was trimmed by 7 bases and the J gene end by 0 bases; junction bases not matched to a gene: 7. Germline values: CDR1 SQVTM, CDR2 ANQGSEA. The CDR3 runs to 15 residues. The CDR3 coding sequence is TGCAGCGCAGTACTAGCGGGAGGATTCTCCTACGAGCAGTACTTC. It encodes CSAVLAGGFSYEQYF.

V usage is TRBV9 and J usage is TRBJ2-3, with a possible D match to TRBD2 (5 bases). CDR3 size: 18 residues. V was trimmed by 2 bases and J by 0 bases, leaving 19 bases between them. Germline V lookup: CDR1 SGDLS, CDR2 YYNGEE. The CDR3: CASSVTPVSGFSTDTQYF. The CDR3 coding sequence is TGTGCCAGCAGCGTTACACCCGTAAGCGGCTTTAGCACAGATACGCAGTATTTT.

J is TRBJ2-7 and V is TRBV18, with D perhaps TRBD2 (6 bases). The germline V gene has CDR1 KGHSH and CDR2 LQKENI. This CDR3 contains 14 residues. V lost 8 bases, J lost 5 bases, and 19 bases lay in between. In DNA, the CDR3 is TGTGCCAGCCAAAAGGGGCAGGGAGGTGACGAGCAGTACTTC. Translated: CASQKGQGGDEQYF.

About this clone: The same CDR3 also results from other DNA sequences found in this sample. The chain couples TRBV6-5 to TRBJ2-1, with D tentatively TRBD2 (5 bases). The germline V and J ends were trimmed by 2 bases and 7 bases, with 6 bases remaining between them. CDR1 and CDR2 (germline): MNHEY, SVGAGI. The CDR3 is 12 residues long. CDR3 nucleotide sequence: TGTGCCAGCAGTTACGGCGGGAATGAGCAGTTCTTC. Its translation: CASSYGGNEQFF.

This chain connects TRBV18 to TRBJ2-5; no definite D call. Germline CDR1 KGHSH, CDR2 LQKENI. This CDR3 spans 14 amino acids. V lost 4 bases to trimming and J lost 1 base, with 10 bases between them. This CDR3 is CASSLYPRQETQYF. For the CDR3, the DNA is TGTGCCAGCTCACTATACCCACGCCAAGAGACCCAGTACTTC.

The rearrangement uses TRBV7-8 and TRBJ2-2; perhaps TRBD1 as D (5 bases). Trimming took 4 bases from V and 6 from J, leaving 15 bases between them. Germline values: CDR1 SGHVS, CDR2 FQNEAQ. The CDR3 consists of 15 residues. The CDR3 here is CASSSPRQYAGELFF. DNA of the CDR3: TGTGCCAGCAGCTCACCGAGACAGTACGCCGGGGAGCTGTTTTTT.

The rearrangement uses TRBV27 and TRBJ1-1, with D unresolved. Trimming shortened V by 0 bases and J by 0 bases, and 5 bases separated the two germline ends. CDR1 is MNHEY, CDR2 SMNVEV, per germline (reference sequence). CDR3 length: 14 residues. CDR3 in amino acids: CASSLSRMNTEAFF. The CDR3 DNA sequence: TGTGCCAGCAGTTTATCACGAATGAACACTGAAGCTTTCTTT.

V usage is TRBV6-5 and J usage is TRBJ2-1; D might be TRBD2 (5 bases). Trimming stripped 8 bases from V and 2 bases from J, with 7 bases between. This CDR3 is built from 12 residues. CDR1 and CDR2 from the germline V gene are MNHEY and SVGAGI. CDR3 residues: CASRGTYNEQFF. Here the CDR3 DNA reads TGTGCCAGCCGGGGTACCTACAATGAGCAGTTCTTC.

This sequence joins TRBV4-1 and TRBJ1-2; D is unresolved. Trimming removed 3 bases from V and 3 bases from J, with 20 bases in between. CDR3 length: 17 residues. Germline V gives CDR1 MGHRA, CDR2 YSYEKL. CDR3 DNA: TGCGCCAGCAGCCAGGCCCCGGACGGTGGTTCTGACTATGGCTACACCTTC. Residues: CASSQAPDGGSDYGYTF.